Listed below are T cell receptor beta chains from one sample, sequenced in a study of cytomegalovirus exposure and HLA in healthy donors. Sequencing was performed with immunoSEQ multiplex PCR; in TCRdb, only in-frame clones are kept and a portion is missing. The table records over 150,000 clones, 80% of them present only once. The sample taken for sequencing was PBMCs. All receptors derive from a middle-aged woman in good health and CMV-seropositive. Both conserved end residues are trimmed from each CDR3. Each record gives: V gene, J gene, CDR3 protein.

TRBV5-1,TRBJ2-7,ASRLTGNEQY
TRBV7-7,TRBJ2-7,ASSKEGGYEQY
TRBV30,TRBJ2-2,AWSTARNRAFGELF
TRBV5-4,TRBJ1-1,ASSLRQGATEAF
TRBV10-1,TRBJ2-2,ASSDNRTSGTRLAGELF
TRBV11-2,TRBJ1-2,ASSLELGGNYGYT
TRBV15,TRBJ2-3,ATSRDLIRAGATDTQY
TRBV18,TRBJ2-5,ASSPPGRNRQETQY
TRBV2,TRBJ2-5,ASSKGQGLETQY
TRBV5-4,TRBJ1-1,ASSLRGAGTEAF
TRBV5-4,TRBJ2-7,ASSSRSGRDSSYEQY
TRBV4-1,TRBJ1-1,ASSRGQGNMNTEAF
TRBV19,TRBJ2-1,ASSADYNEQF
TRBV6-1,TRBJ2-7,ASSVSGRDYEQY
TRBV5-4,TRBJ2-1,ASSLVGQGFDEQF
TRBV27,TRBJ2-3,ASVDRYTDTQY
TRBV7-9,TRBJ1-1,ASSLRPNTEAF
TRBV7-9,TRBJ2-7,ASSPGLAGAEDYEQY
TRBV27,TRBJ1-2,ASSFQGAHGYT
TRBV19,TRBJ1-2,ASSMGTGSNYGYT
TRBV9,TRBJ1-1,ASSPRRGAMNTEAF
TRBV7-3,TRBJ1-1,ASSQDSGTEAF
TRBV27,TRBJ2-3,ASSPPGLAGTDTQY
TRBV5-1,TRBJ2-3,ASRSGTSGSTDTQY
TRBV4-1,TRBJ2-7,ASSQVFSGSSYEQY
TRBV27,TRBJ2-2,ASSILQGTGELF
TRBV23-1,TRBJ1-5,ASSAIGELSNQPQH
TRBV5-6,TRBJ2-7,ASSSGLQEQY
TRBV6-1,TRBJ2-1,ASKRDSSYNEQF
TRBV5-6,TRBJ2-7,ASSWGLAAGGNEQY
TRBV18,TRBJ2-6,GVPLSGANVLT
TRBV5-1,TRBJ2-7,ASSSSGSWDEQY
TRBV27,TRBJ2-2,ASSLTSAVTGELF
TRBV11-2,TRBJ2-7,ASSLQTAYEQY
TRBV10-3,TRBJ1-4,AISAGQEGEKLF
TRBV5-1,TRBJ2-7,ASSSTGGRYEQY
TRBV25-1,TRBJ1-1,ASRLNTEAF
TRBV6-5,TRBJ1-5,ASRGGQVSNQPQH
TRBV27,TRBJ2-6,ASRLGVGTGASGANVLT
TRBV6-5,TRBJ1-5,ASRQGSQPQH
TRBV7-2,TRBJ2-1,ASSLAARSYNEQF
TRBV18,TRBJ1-1,ASSPRGNRATEAF
TRBV7-9,TRBJ2-1,ASSSGLAATYNEQF
TRBV19,TRBJ2-7,ASSGTGIHEQY
TRBV18,TRBJ1-1,ASSPQEAEAF
TRBV30,TRBJ1-4,AWATGDKNEKLF
TRBV20-1,TRBJ2-1,SARGRGPF
TRBV29-1,TRBJ2-7,SVALADEQY
TRBV6-1,TRBJ2-5,ASSEQLAGPQETQY
TRBV5-8,TRBJ1-1,ASSLGEDTEAF
TRBV5-1,TRBJ2-4,ASSSGTVENIQY
TRBV5-1,TRBJ2-1,ASSLTSGRYEQF
TRBV28,TRBJ2-7,ASSLQGSYEQY